Each of the 14 T cell receptor beta chains below was sequenced from the same sample in a study of blood T cell repertoires in COVID-19. Data came from immunoSEQ multiplex PCR; TCRdb stores just in-frame clones and leaves some out. The table lists a few hundred thousand clones, roughly 90% of them singletons, with about 3% in the top ten. The sample consisted of peripheral blood. All receptors derive from a woman aged 25 to 39 with COVID-19, enrolled during active disease.

The genes are TRBV11-1 and TRBJ2-2; 7 nucleotides match TRBD2. CDR1 SGHAT and CDR2 FQDESV come from the germline V gene (reference sequence). V shed 1 base, J shed 6 bases, and the junction held 5 bases outside the gene matches. The CDR3 runs 15 residues. CDR3 in DNA: TGTGCCAGCAGCTTAGTTTCTAGCGGTCCCGGGGAGCTGTTTTTT. It encodes CASSLVSSGPGELFF.

The V gene is TRBV18, the J gene TRBJ1-2, with 7 bases matching TRBD1. The CDR3 length is 15 residues. Germline CDR1 reads KGHSH; CDR2 reads LQKENI. V shed 2 bases, J shed 7 bases, and the junction held 10 bases outside the gene matches. Written as DNA, the CDR3 is TGTGCCAGCTCACCATCCCAGGGGGATCCTATTGGCTACACCTTC. Residues: CASSPSQGDPIGYTF.

This clone was found once. V and J are TRBV25-1 and TRBJ2-1; TRBD2 aligns across 7 bases. Germline trimming cut 0 bases from V and 6 bases from J; bases unmatched to any gene: 5. The CDR3 has 15 residues. CDR1 and CDR2 (germline): MGHDK, SYGVNS. The CDR3 protein is CASSEYGLGRNEQFF. CDR3 in DNA: TGTGCCAGCAGTGAATATGGACTAGGGCGCAATGAGCAGTTCTTC.

The chain recombines TRBV5-4 with TRBJ1-6, with D perhaps TRBD1 (5 bases). Germline V lookup: CDR1 SGHNT, CDR2 YYREEE (reference sequence). Trimming took 0 bases from V and 8 from J, leaving 9 bases between them. The CDR3 sequence is 14 residues long. The CDR3: CASSLARGDSPLHF. CDR3 coding DNA: TGTGCCAGCAGCTTGGCGCGGGGGGATTCACCCCTCCACTTT.

The chain joins TRBV19 to TRBJ2-1; 9 bases are a match to TRBD2. The ends lost 9 bases at V and 7 bases at J; junction bases unmatched: 10. The CDR3 is 14 amino acids. CDR1 is LNHDA and CDR2 is SQIVND in the germline V gene (reference sequence). CDR3 DNA sequence: TGTGCCAGCCTTAGCGGGGGTAGACCGAATGAGCAGTTCTTC. It is translated as CASLSGGRPNEQFF. Using reference TRBV19 and TRBJ2-1 for the parts outside the CDR3, the full variable domain is DGGITQSPKYLFRKEGQNVTLSCEQNLNHDAMYWYRQDPGQGLRLIYYSQIVNDFQKGDIAEGYSVSREKKESFPLTVTSAQKNPTAFYLCASLSGGRPNEQFFGPGTRLTVL.

The gene calls are TRBV19 and TRBJ1-1, with TRBD1 as a possible D gene (6 bases). Germline V gene lookup returns CDR1 LNHDA and CDR2 SQIVND (reference sequence). Trimming removed 6 bases from V and 2 bases from J, with 22 bases in between. This CDR3 comprises 17 residues. The CDR3 reads CASRGVRGALGNTEAFF. In DNA, the CDR3 is TGTGCCAGTAGAGGGGTCCGGGGGGCCCTCGGAAACACTGAAGCTTTCTTT.

The V call is TRBV7-8, the J call TRBJ2-3; the match to TRBD2 covers 10 bases. The CDR3 runs 17 residues. V trimming: 5 bases; J trimming: 4 bases; junction bases outside the gene matches: 12. Germline CDR1 is SGHVS and CDR2 is FQNEAQ. The CDR3 bases are TGTGCCAGCAGCGGGGGAGCGGGGGGGCCTTCCGCAGATACGCAGTATTTT. It translates to CASSGGAGGPSADTQYF.

Here the CDR3 DNA reads TGTGCCAGCAGCGTTTACTCGGGCACTAGCGGGGTTGATACGCAGTATTTT. Protein sequence: CASSVYSGTSGVDTQYF. The V call is TRBV9, the J call TRBJ2-3, with TRBD2 identical over 10 bases. There are 17 residues in the CDR3. Germline loops: CDR1 SGDLS, CDR2 YYNGEE. V was clipped by 2 bases and J by 6 bases; unmatched bases: 12.

A few counts support this clone. The V call is TRBV19, the J call TRBJ2-3; D call uncertain. Trimming left V 3 bases short and J 2 bases short, with 18 bases between. The CDR3 runs 17 residues. CDR1 is LNHDA and CDR2 is SQIVND in the germline V gene (reference sequence). DNA of the CDR3: TGTGCCAGTAGTATCTCAGGCCAACTGCTTTTCACAGATACGCAGTATTTT. Its protein product is CASSISGQLLFTDTQYF.

DNA of the CDR3: TGTGCCACCAGTTTGACCCGGGACACCACAGATACGCAGTATTTT. Protein: CATSLTRDTTDTQYF. This rearrangement joins TRBV24-1 to TRBJ2-3; possibly TRBD1 for D (6 bases). Trimming stripped 6 bases from V and 2 bases from J, with 14 bases between. Germline-derived CDR1 and CDR2 are KGHDR and SFDVKD. CDR3 length: 15 amino acids.

CDR3 loop: CASRDFTGRFSGAFF. The CDR3 bases are TGTGCCAGCAGGGACTTTACTGGACGGTTCTCAGGAGCTTTCTTT. This sequence joins TRBV6-5 and TRBJ1-1; D gene unclear. Germline V gene data show CDR1 as MNHEY and CDR2 as SVGAGI. The V end lost 6 bases, the J end lost 10 bases, and 24 bases lay between the germline ends. The CDR3 runs to 15 residues.

This clone was counted a single time. This chain links TRBV6-5 with TRBJ1-2; D call uncertain. Germline loops: CDR1 MNHEY, CDR2 SVGAGI. V lost 5 bases and J 4 bases, leaving 14 bases between the germline ends. This CDR3 comprises 14 residues. CDR3 residues: CASSQQALGYGYTF. DNA for the CDR3: TGTGCCAGCAGTCAACAAGCGTTGGGCTATGGCTACACCTTC.

The rearrangement links TRBV25-1 to TRBJ1-2, with D perhaps matching TRBD1 (5 bases). The length of the CDR3 is 16 residues. V was trimmed by 2 bases and J by 8 bases, leaving 21 bases between them. CDR1 MGHDK and CDR2 SYGVNS come from the germline V gene. CDR3 loop: CASSEPTAGPGGGYTF. As DNA, the CDR3 is TGTGCCAGCAGTGAACCAACGGCCGGACCGGGGGGGGGCTACACCTTC.

Here the CDR3 reads CASSLTAGHLNYGYTF. The CDR3 DNA sequence: TGTGCCAGCAGCCTAACCGCCGGACATCTGAACTATGGCTACACCTTC. J is TRBJ1-2 and V is TRBV7-9; D perhaps matches TRBD1 (5 bases). V lost 5 bases and J 2 bases, leaving 18 bases between the germline ends. From germline, CDR1 is SEHNR and CDR2 FQNEAQ (reference sequence). The CDR3 covers 16 residues.